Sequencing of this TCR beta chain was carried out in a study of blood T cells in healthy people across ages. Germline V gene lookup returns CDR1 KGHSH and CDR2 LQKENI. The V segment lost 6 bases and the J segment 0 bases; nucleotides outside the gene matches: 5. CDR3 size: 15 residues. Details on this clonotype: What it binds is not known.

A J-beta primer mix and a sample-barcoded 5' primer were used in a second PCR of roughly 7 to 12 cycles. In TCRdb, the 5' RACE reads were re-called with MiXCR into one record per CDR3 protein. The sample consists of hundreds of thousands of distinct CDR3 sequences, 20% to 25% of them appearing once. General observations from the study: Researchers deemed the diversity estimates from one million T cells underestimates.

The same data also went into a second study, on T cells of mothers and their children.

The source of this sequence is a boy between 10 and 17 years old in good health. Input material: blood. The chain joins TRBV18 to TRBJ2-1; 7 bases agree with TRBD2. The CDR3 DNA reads TGTGCCAGCTCTGACGGGGACTACTCCTACAATGAGCAGTTCTTC. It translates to CASSDGDYSYNEQFF.